This note documents a single TCR beta chain sequence. The data were taken from a study of blood T cell repertoires in COVID-19. The wider study: The United States, Italy and Spain provided the acute and convalescent COVID-19 samples. T cells, B-cell-depleted T cells, or PBMCs provided the cDNA or gDNA that served as material.

The Seattle patients, enrolled during active infection, were followed longitudinally. The CDR3 length is 13 residues. The ends were cut back, 5 bases at V and 4 bases at J, with 12 bases in the middle. Original methodology: How many nucleated cells were present was estimated from reference gene primer amplification. Libraries were prepared by immunoSEQ multiplex PCR; TCRdb keeps only in-frame clonotypes and omits some of them. V, J and clone size are taken as reported in that table, and D and trimming were inferred from the DNA itself. The sample records around 180,000 clones, around 85% being singletons.

This chain connects TRBV12-3 or TRBV12-4 to TRBJ2-7; the D gene is possibly TRBD1 (5 bases). The sequence came from a person aged 65-85 years with COVID-19, enrolled during active disease. Material for sequencing was peripheral blood. CDR3 coding DNA: TGTGCCAGCAGTCCAAGACAGTGGTACGAGCAGTACTTC. Amino acids: CASSPRQWYEQYF.